The T cell receptor beta chain described here comes from a study of T cells in tuberculosis. Described time point: new active TB diagnosis, blood taken before or within 7 days of starting treatment. Generated by immunoSEQ multiplex PCR, the TCRdb table keeps only in-frame clones and is missing some. The table includes fewer than 55,000 clones, 90% to 95% detected once. Trimming removed 1 base from V and 6 bases from J, with 9 bases in between. This CDR3 is 13 amino acids long. Germline CDR1 reads MDHEN; CDR2 reads SYDVKM. This clonotype originated in an adult with tuberculosis. The chain combines TRBV28 with TRBJ1-2; D may be TRBD1 (6 bases). Sequenced here: PBMCs, sampled at tuberculosis diagnosis. The CDR3 nucleotides read TGTGCCAGCAGTTTATTGGGGGCAAATGGCTACACCTTC. This translates into CASSLLGANGYTF.